The rows below give T cell receptor beta chains drawn from one sample of a study of T cell changes during pregnancy in multiple sclerosis. Libraries were prepared by immunoSEQ multiplex PCR; TCRdb keeps only in-frame clonotypes and omits some of them. The sample includes around 62,000 clones, about nine tenths of them seen just once. Sequencing used peripheral blood, obtained in the third trimester of pregnancy. All receptors come from a female donor with multiple sclerosis, enrolled in a pregnancy study. Each CDR3 is given with its conserved first and last residue. D genes are given only for firm matches. Clone size is stated in some rows and not others, as once, few, many or a class when expanded.

>.|TRBJ2-5|.|TRBV9
TGTGCCAGCAGCGTAGGGCCAGGGGATTCCCAAGAGACCCAGTACTTC
CASSVGPGDSQETQYF
>.|TRBJ1-3|.|TRBV6-6
TGTGCCAGCAGTTACTCAACACTCGGCGGGGACACCATATATTTT
CASSYSTLGGDTIYF
>.|TRBJ1-5|.|TRBV9
TGTGCCAGCAGCGTAGGGAGTCTCCTGAATCAGCCCCAGCATTTT
CASSVGSLLNQPQHF
>.|TRBJ2-3|.|TRBV6-4
TGTGCCAGCAGTGACGTTTCCTCGGATACGCAGTATTTT
CASSDVSSDTQYF
>.|TRBJ1-1|.|TRBV4-3
TGCGCCAGCAGCCAAGATCCGAGCATGAACACTGAAGCTTTCTTT
CASSQDPSMNTEAFF
>.|TRBJ1-1|.|TRBV4-2
TGTGCCAGCAGCCTCGGGCAGGCGGGGGGGAGGACTGAAGCTTTCTTT
CASSLGQAGGRTEAFF
>TRBD2|TRBJ2-7|.|TRBV9
TGTGCCAGCAGCCAGGGACTAGCGGGGGGCGTCTACGAGCAGTACTTC
CASSQGLAGGVYEQYF
>.|TRBJ1-5|.|TRBV15
TGTGCCAGCAGCCAGGGTTATAGCAATCAGCCCCAGCATTTT
CASSQGYSNQPQHF
>.|TRBJ2-5|once|TRBV6-5
TGTGCCAGCAGTTACCGGGGACTGGGGCGGGAGACCCAGTACTTC
CASSYRGLGRETQYF
>TRBD1|TRBJ2-1|.|TRBV29-1
TGCAGCGTTGCGGACAGGAGTAATGAGCAGTTCTTC
CSVADRSNEQFF
>TRBD2|TRBJ2-1|.|TRBV27
TGTGCCAGCAGTTCCGGGACTAGCGGGGGGCTAGGGAATGAGCAGTTCTTC
CASSSGTSGGLGNEQFF
>.|TRBJ1-3|.|TRBV7-9
TGTGCCAGCAGACATCCCAGCGGAGGCTCTGGAAACACCATATATTTT
CASRHPSGGSGNTIYF
>TRBD1|TRBJ1-4|.|TRBV5-1
TGCGCCAGCAGCTTGGACAGGGGGGATGAAAAACTGTTTTTT
CASSLDRGDEKLFF
>TRBD1|TRBJ1-1|.|TRBV5-4
TGTGCCAGCAGCTTGGCTGGGACAGGGCCTGAAGCTTTCTTT
CASSLAGTGPEAFF
>.|TRBJ2-5|.|TRBV5-1
TGCGCCAGCAGCTGGGGGGACGAGTACCAAGAGACCCAGTACTTC
CASSWGDEYQETQYF
>.|TRBJ1-3|once|TRBV6-6
TGTGCCAGCAGTTACGGTTCCCGAGGGTCTGGAAACACCATATATTTT
CASSYGSRGSGNTIYF
>.|TRBJ1-1|.|TRBV11-3
TGTGCCAGCAGCTTAGGACTATCTGGGTCTGACACTGAAGCTTTCTTT
CASSLGLSGSDTEAFF
>.|TRBJ2-7|.|TRBV5-1
TGCGCCAGCAGCTTGGGGCATGGTGGGCCCTTAAACTCCTACGAGCAGTACTTC
CASSLGHGGPLNSYEQYF
>.|TRBJ2-7|once|TRBV6-5
TGTGCCAGCAGTTACTCGCCAACGGGGGCCTACGAGCAGTACTTC
CASSYSPTGAYEQYF
>TRBD1|TRBJ1-2|.|TRBV7-9
TGTGCCAGCAGCTCCTTCCCGACAGGGCCCTATGGCTACACCTTC
CASSSFPTGPYGYTF
>.|TRBJ1-5|.|TRBV5-1
TGCGCCAGCAGCTTCGTCGGCAATCAGCCCCAGCATTTT
CASSFVGNQPQHF
>TRBD1|TRBJ1-2|.|TRBV19
TGTGCCAGTATCAGGGGGTACGGCTATGGCTACACCTTC
CASIRGYGYGYTF
>TRBD1|TRBJ1-2|.|TRBV6-5
TGTGCCAGCAGAAACCCCGGGACAGGGGATGCTGGCTACACCTTC
CASRNPGTGDAGYTF
>.|TRBJ1-1|.|TRBV5-1
TGCGCCAGCAGCTTTGGGCCTGACACTGAAGCTTTCTTT
CASSFGPDTEAFF
>TRBD2|TRBJ2-2|.|TRBV7-9
TGTGCCAGCAGCTGGGGGACTAGCGGGATGACCGGGGAGCTGTTTTTT
CASSWGTSGMTGELFF
>TRBD2|TRBJ2-7|few|TRBV7-2
TGTGCCAGCAGCTCCCTTCCGGCGGGGGCCTACGAGCAGTACTTC
CASSSLPAGAYEQYF
>.|TRBJ1-4|.|TRBV19
TGTGCCAGTAGTATGCGGGGGAGGGGTAATGAAAAACTGTTTTTT
CASSMRGRGNEKLFF
>.|TRBJ2-5|.|TRBV6-4
TGTGCCAGCAGTGCCGGGACACAAGAGACCCAGTACTTC
CASSAGTQETQYF
>.|TRBJ1-1|.|TRBV19
TGTGCCAGTAGTATTAGTTGGACTGAAGCTTTCTTT
CASSISWTEAFF
>TRBD1|TRBJ2-7|.|TRBV18
TGTGCCAGCTCACCCCTAGGGGGCCCAGACTCCTACGAGCAGTACTTC
CASSPLGGPDSYEQYF
>.|TRBJ1-1|.|TRBV5-5
TGTGCCAGCAGCTTGGAACAGGTCCCTGAAGCTTTCTTT
CASSLEQVPEAFF
>.|TRBJ1-5|.|TRBV28
TGTGCCAGCAGCCCCCGAACCTGGGGAGTTTCAAGCAATCAGCCCCAGCATTTT
CASSPRTWGVSSNQPQHF
>.|TRBJ1-2|.|TRBV6-1
TGTGCCAGCAGTGAAGATCGTAGAGGCTACACCTTC
CASSEDRRGYTF
>TRBD1|TRBJ1-4|.|TRBV27
TGTGCCAGCACCCTTAGACAGGGAGTGAATGAAAAACTGTTTTTT
CASTLRQGVNEKLFF
>TRBD2|TRBJ2-6|.|TRBV6-6
TGTGCCAGCAGTTACTCGGCGGGGGCTGGGGCCAACGTCCTGACTTTC
CASSYSAGAGANVLTF
>.|TRBJ2-5|.|TRBV6-6
TGTGCCAGCAGTCGGACTCGTCAAGAGACCCAGTACTTC
CASSRTRQETQYF